This TCR beta chain was sequenced for a study of blood T cell repertoires in COVID-19. Study summary: Italy, Spain and the United States were the sources of the convalescent and acute COVID-19 samples. T cells, B-cell-depleted T cells, or PBMCs supplied cDNA or gDNA.

Generated by immunoSEQ multiplex PCR, the TCRdb table keeps only in-frame clones and is missing some. The table records about 270,000 clones, about nine tenths of them present only once. V lost 1 base, J lost 4 bases, and 6 bases stayed unmatched. The CDR3 contains 17 residues. The germline gives CDR1 LGHDT, CDR2 YNNKEL (reference sequence). This clone was observed once. The chain employs TRBV3-1 (or the pseudogene TRBV3-2) and TRBJ2-1, with 11 positions matching TRBD2. Sequencing was carried out using peripheral blood. The clonotype comes from a man aged 45-65 years with acute or convalescent COVID-19. The CDR3 DNA reads as TGTGCCAGCAGCCAAGGCATGGGGACTAGCGGATACAATGAGCAGTTCTTC. Encoded protein: CASSQGMGTSGYNEQFF.